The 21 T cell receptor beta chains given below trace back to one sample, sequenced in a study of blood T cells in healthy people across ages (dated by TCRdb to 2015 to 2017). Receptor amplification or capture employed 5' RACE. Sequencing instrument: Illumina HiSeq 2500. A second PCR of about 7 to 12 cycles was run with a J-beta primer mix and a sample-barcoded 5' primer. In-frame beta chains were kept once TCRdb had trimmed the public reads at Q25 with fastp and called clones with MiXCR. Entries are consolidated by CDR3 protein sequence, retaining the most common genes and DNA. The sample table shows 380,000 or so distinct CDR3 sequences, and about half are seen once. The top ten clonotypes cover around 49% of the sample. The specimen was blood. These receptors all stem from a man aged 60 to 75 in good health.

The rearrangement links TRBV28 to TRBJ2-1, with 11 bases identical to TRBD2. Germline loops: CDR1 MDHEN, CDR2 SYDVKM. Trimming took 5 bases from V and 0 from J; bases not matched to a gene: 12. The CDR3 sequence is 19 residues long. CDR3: CASSPSGLAGLSSYNEQFF. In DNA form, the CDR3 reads TGTGCCAGCAGTCCCTCCGGACTAGCGGGTCTAAGCTCCTACAATGAGCAGTTCTTC.

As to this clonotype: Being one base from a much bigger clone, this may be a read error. This CDR3 reads CATRGSFYEQYF. For the CDR3, the DNA is TGTGCCACCAGGGGGTCTTTCTACGAGCAGTACTTC. The V gene is TRBV24-1, the J gene TRBJ2-7; D is ambiguous. CDR1 and CDR2 (germline): KGHDR, SFDVKD. The CDR3 spans 12 residues. Trimming stripped 7 bases from V and 3 bases from J, with 9 bases between.

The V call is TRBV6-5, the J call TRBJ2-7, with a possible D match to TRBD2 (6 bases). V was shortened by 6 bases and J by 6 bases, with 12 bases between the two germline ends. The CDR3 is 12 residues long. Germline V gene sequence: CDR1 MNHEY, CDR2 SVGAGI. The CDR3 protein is CASRTLEGEQYF. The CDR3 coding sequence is TGTGCCAGCAGGACCCTGGAGGGCGAGCAGTACTTC.

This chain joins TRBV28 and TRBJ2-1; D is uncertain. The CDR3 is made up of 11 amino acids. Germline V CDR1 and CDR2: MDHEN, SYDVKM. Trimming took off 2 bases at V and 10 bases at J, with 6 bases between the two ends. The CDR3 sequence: CASSLPREQFF. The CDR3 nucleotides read TGTGCCAGCAGTTTACCGCGGGAGCAGTTCTTC.

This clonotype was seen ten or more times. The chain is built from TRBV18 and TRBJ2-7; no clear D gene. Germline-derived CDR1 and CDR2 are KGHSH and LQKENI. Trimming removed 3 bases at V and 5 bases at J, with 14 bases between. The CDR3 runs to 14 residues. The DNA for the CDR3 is TGTGCCAGCTCACCTGGGTCAGGACGAAACGAGCAGTACTTC. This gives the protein CASSPGSGRNEQYF.

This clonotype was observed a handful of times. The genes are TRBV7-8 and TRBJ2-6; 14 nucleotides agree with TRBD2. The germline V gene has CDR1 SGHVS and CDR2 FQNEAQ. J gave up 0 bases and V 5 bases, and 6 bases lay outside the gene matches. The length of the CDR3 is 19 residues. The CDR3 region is CASSPRTSGGTSGANVLTF. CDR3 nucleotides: TGTGCCAGCAGCCCCCGGACTAGCGGGGGGACCTCTGGGGCCAACGTCCTGACTTTC.

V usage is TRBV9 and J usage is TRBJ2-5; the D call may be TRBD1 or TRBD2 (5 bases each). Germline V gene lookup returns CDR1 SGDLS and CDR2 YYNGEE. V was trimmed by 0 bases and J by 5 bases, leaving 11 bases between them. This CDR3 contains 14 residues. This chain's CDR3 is CASSVGDWGETQYF. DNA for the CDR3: TGTGCCAGCAGCGTAGGCGACTGGGGGGAGACCCAGTACTTC.

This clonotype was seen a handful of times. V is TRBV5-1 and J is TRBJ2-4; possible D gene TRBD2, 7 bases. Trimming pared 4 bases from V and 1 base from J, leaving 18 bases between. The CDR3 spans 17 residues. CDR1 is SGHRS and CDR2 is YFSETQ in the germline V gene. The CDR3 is CASSPEGGQGAKNIQYF. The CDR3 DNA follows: TGCGCCAGCAGCCCCGAGGGGGGGCAGGGGGCCAAAAACATTCAGTACTTC.

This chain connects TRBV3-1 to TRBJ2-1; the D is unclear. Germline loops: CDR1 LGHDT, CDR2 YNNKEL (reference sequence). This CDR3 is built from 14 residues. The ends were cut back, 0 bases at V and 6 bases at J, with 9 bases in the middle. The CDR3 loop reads CASSQDNPRNEQFF. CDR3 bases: TGTGCCAGCAGCCAAGATAACCCTCGCAATGAGCAGTTCTTC.

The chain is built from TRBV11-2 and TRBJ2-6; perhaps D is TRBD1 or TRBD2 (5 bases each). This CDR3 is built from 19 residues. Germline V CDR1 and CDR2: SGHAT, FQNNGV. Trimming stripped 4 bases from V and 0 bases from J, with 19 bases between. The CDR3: CASSSYTGTHNSGANVLTF. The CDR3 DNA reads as TGTGCCAGCAGCTCCTATACCGGGACGCACAACTCTGGGGCCAACGTCCTGACTTTC.

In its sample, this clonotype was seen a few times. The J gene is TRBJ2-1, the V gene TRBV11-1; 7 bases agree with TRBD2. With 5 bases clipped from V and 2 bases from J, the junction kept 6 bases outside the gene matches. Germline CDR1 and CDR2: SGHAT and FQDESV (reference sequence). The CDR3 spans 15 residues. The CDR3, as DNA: TGTGCCAGCAGCCCGGGACTACAAGCCTACAATGAGCAGTTCTTC. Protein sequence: CASSPGLQAYNEQFF.

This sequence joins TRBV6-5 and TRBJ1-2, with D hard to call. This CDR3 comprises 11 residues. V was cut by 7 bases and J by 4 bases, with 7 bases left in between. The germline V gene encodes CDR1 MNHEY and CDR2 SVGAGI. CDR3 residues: CASMSTYGYTF. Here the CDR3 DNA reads TGTGCCAGCATGAGCACCTATGGCTACACCTTC.

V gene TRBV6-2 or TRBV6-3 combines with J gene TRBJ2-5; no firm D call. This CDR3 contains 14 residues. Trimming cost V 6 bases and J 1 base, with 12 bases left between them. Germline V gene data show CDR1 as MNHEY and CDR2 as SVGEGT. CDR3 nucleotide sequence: TGTGCCAGCAGCCCGCTGAGCCTCCAAGAGACCCAGTACTTC. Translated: CASSPLSLQETQYF.

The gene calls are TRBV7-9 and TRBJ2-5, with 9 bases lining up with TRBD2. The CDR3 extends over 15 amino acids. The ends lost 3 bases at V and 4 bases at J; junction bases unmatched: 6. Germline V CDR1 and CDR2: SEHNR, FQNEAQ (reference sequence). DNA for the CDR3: TGTGCCAGCAGCTTCGTAGCGGGAGAGGTAGAGACCCAGTACTTC. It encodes CASSFVAGEVETQYF.

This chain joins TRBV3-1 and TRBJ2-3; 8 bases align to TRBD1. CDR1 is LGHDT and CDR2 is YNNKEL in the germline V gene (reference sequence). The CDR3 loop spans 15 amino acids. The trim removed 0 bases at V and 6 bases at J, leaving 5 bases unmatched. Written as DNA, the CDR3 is TGTGCCAGCAGCCAAGAAGGGACAGGACGGGATACGCAGTATTTT. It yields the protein CASSQEGTGRDTQYF.

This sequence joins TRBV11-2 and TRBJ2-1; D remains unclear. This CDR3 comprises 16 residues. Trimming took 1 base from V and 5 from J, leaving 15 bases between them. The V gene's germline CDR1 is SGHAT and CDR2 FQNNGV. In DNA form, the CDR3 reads TGTGCCAGCAGCTTAGGCGGATACCCACCCAACAATGAGCAGTTCTTC. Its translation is CASSLGGYPPNNEQFF.

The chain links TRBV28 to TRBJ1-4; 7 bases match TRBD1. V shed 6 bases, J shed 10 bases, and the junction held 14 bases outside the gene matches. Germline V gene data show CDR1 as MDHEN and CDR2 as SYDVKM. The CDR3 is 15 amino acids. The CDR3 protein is CASRTDRARGGKLFF. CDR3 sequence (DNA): TGTGCCAGCAGAACAGACAGGGCCAGAGGAGGAAAACTGTTTTTT.

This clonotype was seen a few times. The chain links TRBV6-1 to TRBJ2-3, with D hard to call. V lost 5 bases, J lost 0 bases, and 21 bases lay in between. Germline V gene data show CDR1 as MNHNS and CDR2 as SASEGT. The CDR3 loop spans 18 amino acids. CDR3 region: CASSRGSKVILSTDTQYF. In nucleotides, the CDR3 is TGTGCCAGCAGTCGAGGATCCAAGGTCATCCTTAGCACAGATACGCAGTATTTT.

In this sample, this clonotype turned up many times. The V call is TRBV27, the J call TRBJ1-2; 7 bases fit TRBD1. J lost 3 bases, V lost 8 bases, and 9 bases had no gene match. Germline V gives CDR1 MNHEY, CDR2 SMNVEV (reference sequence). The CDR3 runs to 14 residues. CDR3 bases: TGTGCCAGCGGAAGGGAGGGGGCGGACTATGGCTACACCTTC. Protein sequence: CASGREGADYGYTF.

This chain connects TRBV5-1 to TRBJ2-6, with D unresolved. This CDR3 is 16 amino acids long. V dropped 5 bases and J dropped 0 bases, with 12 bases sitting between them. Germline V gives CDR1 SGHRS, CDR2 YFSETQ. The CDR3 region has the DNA TGCGCCAGCAGTTTTCAGAGGAACTCTGGGGCCAACGTCCTGACTTTC. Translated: CASSFQRNSGANVLTF.

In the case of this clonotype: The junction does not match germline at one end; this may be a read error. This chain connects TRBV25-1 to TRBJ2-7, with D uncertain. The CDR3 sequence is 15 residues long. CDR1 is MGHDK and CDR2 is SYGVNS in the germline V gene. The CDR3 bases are TGTGCCAGCAGTTTTGTGGCCGGTAGCTCCTACGTGCAGTACTTC. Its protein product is CASSFVAGSSYVQYF.